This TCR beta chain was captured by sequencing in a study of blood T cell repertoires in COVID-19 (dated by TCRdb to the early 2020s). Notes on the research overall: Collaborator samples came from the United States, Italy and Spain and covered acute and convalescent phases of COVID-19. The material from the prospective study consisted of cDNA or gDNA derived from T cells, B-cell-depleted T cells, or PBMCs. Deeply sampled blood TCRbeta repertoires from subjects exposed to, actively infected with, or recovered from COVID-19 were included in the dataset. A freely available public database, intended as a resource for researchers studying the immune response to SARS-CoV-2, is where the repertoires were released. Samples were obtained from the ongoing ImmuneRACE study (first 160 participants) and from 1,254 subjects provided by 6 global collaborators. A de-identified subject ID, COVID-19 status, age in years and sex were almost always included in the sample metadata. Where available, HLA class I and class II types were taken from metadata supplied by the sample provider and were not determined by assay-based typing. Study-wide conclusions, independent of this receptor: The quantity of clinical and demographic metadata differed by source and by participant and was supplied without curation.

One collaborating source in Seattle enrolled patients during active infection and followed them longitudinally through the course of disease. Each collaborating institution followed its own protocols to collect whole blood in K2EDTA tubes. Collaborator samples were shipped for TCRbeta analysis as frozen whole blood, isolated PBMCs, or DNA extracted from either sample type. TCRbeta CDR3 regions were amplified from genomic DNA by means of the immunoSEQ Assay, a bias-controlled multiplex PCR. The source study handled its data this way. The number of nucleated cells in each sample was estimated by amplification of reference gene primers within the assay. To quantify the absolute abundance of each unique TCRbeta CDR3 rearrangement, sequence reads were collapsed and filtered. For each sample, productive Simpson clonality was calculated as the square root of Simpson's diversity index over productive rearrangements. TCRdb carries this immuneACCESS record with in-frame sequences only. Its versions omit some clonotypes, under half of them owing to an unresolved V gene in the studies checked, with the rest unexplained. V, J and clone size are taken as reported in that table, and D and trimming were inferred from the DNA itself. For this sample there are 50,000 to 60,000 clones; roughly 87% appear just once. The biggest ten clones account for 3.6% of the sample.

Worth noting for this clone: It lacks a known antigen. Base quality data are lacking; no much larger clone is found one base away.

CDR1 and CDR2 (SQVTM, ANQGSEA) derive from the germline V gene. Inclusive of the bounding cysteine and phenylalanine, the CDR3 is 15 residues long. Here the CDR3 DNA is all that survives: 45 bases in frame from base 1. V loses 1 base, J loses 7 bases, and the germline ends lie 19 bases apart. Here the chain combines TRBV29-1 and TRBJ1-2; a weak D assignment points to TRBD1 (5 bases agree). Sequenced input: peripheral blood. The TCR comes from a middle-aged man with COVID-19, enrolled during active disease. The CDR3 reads CSVEGMSGGRIGYTF. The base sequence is TGCAGCGTTGAAGGGATGTCGGGGGGGAGAATTGGCTACACCTTC.